The 5 T cell receptor beta chains reported below all come from one sample, sequenced in a study of beta chain features in type 1 diabetes. As every portion of the isolated RNA was reverse transcribed, the sequencing read expressed TCRB transcripts. Method: immunoSEQ multiplex PCR; TCRdb's copy keeps in-frame clones and lacks some. The table lists 250,000 or so clones, about 26% of them singletons. The sequenced sample was central memory CD4+ T cells from blood. The source of these receptors is a man aged 30-40 years in good health.

The J gene is TRBJ2-1, the V gene TRBV5-1; D is unclear. Trimming left V 7 bases short and J 4 bases short, with 12 bases between. Germline CDR1 is SGHRS and CDR2 is YFSETQ. CDR3 length: 13 residues. Here the CDR3 reads CASAPDSYNEQFF. CDR3 in DNA: TGCGCCAGCGCTCCCGATTCTTACAATGAGCAGTTCTTC.

The rearrangement joins TRBV2 to TRBJ1-2, with unresolved D. Between the trimmed V and J ends, which lost 6 bases and 8 bases, there was a span of 13 bases. This CDR3 has 12 amino acids. The V gene's germline CDR1 is SNHLY and CDR2 FYNNEI. The CDR3 protein is CASSRPGEGYTF. CDR3 sequence (DNA): TGTGCCAGCAGCCGGCCCGGGGAAGGCTACACCTTC.

The gene calls are TRBV6-5 and TRBJ2-7; TRBD2 might be the D (7 bases). CDR1 is MNHEY and CDR2 is SVGAGI in the germline V gene. The CDR3 is 13 residues long. V lost 2 bases to trimming and J lost 10 bases, with 15 bases between them. CDR3 bases: TGTGCCAGCAGTTACGGGGATACGGGGGGCCAGTACTTC. As protein: CASSYGDTGGQYF.

This clone occurred a few times. The chain combines TRBV5-6 with TRBJ1-2, with D uncertain. Germline V CDR1 and CDR2: SGHDT, YYEEEE. V was cut by 1 base and J by 4 bases, with 14 bases left in between. The CDR3 has 15 residues. In DNA, the CDR3 is TGTGCCAGCAGCTTGAGGCGGACGGAAGCCTATGGCTACACCTTC. Amino acid sequence: CASSLRRTEAYGYTF.

In regard to this clone: A far larger clone is one base from this, pointing to a likely read error. The missing conserved phenylalanine or tryptophan at the end of this CDR3 makes a read error likely. The rearrangement links TRBV30 to TRBJ2-2; weak D call: TRBD2 (5 bases). This CDR3 contains 13 residues. Trimming pared 5 bases from V and 7 bases from J, leaving 14 bases between. The germline gives CDR1 GTSNPN, CDR2 SVGIG (reference sequence). The CDR3 protein is CAWGRGGNGELFL. The CDR3 region has the DNA TGTGCCTGGGGCCGAGGAGGAAACGGGGAGCTGTTTCTT.